This T cell receptor (beta chain) came from a study of control samples from healthy donors and cancer patients. The data were produced by immunoSEQ multiplex PCR, yet TCRdb's version contains in-frame clones alone and is incomplete. The sample records roughly 120,000 clones, 93% being singletons. Germline CDR1 and CDR2: LNHDA and SQIVND (reference sequence). V was trimmed by 3 bases and J by 4 bases, leaving 10 bases between them. CDR3 length equals 14 residues. The V call is TRBV19, the J call TRBJ1-5; a weak D match, TRBD1 (5 bases). The sample was blood. This clonotype was sampled from a young man in good health. CDR3 region: CASSIWGVNQPQHF. The CDR3 DNA reads TGTGCCAGTAGTATCTGGGGGGTGAATCAGCCCCAGCATTTT.